The rows below give T cell receptor beta chains drawn from one sample of a study of CD8+ T cells in alopecia areata. Produced via immunoSEQ multiplex PCR; TCRdb's table is partial and in-frame only. The sample shows over 70,000 clones, 66% of them seen only once. The specimen was CD8+ T cells sorted from blood, collected at week 24, from a patient treated with tofacitinib. The receptors originated from a human donor with alopecia areata. The CDR3 runs from the conserved cysteine through the conserved F or W. A D gene is named only where the DNA matches it firmly. Only some rows state a clone size, as once, few, many or a class for expanded clones.

d_call,cdr3_length,j_call,clone_size,v_call,cdr3_nt,cdr3_aa
TRBD2,15,TRBJ2-3,NA,TRBV6-4,TGTGCCAGCAGTGAAACTAGCGGGGTTGTAGATACGCAGTATTTT,CASSETSGVVDTQYF
TRBD2,16,TRBJ2-1,NA,TRBV30,TGTGCCTGGACGGGACTAGCGGGAGTAGTTTACAATGAGCAGTTCTTC,CAWTGLAGVVYNEQFF
NA,17,TRBJ2-2,NA,TRBV7-8,TGTGCCAGCAGCCCCTTAGAAGGAGGGCCGGGCGACGGGGAGCTGTTTTTT,CASSPLEGGPGDGELFF
NA,13,TRBJ1-5,few,TRBV4-1,TGCGCCAGCAGCCAAGTATCTGATCAGCCCCAGCATTTT,CASSQVSDQPQHF
TRBD1,15,TRBJ2-7,NA,TRBV4-3,TGCGCCAGCAGCCCCGGACAGGGGGGGACCTACGAGCAGTACTTC,CASSPGQGGTYEQYF
NA,11,TRBJ2-2,NA,TRBV29-1,TGCAGCGTTCGGTGGGCCGGGGAGCTGTTTTTT,CSVRWAGELFF
NA,13,TRBJ2-1,NA,TRBV30,TGTGCCTGGAACCAGCCCGAACGCAATGAGCAGTTCTTC,CAWNQPERNEQFF
NA,14,TRBJ1-5,NA,TRBV7-2,TGTGCCAGCAGCTCACAGGGCGGCAATCAGCCCCAGCATTTT,CASSSQGGNQPQHF
NA,14,TRBJ2-2,NA,TRBV6-4,TGTGCCAGCAGTGTCACTGGGGGCACCGGGGAGCTGTTTTTT,CASSVTGGTGELFF
NA,15,TRBJ1-1,NA,TRBV9,TGTGCCAGCAGTGACCCACAACACGGGAACACTGAAGCTTTCTTT,CASSDPQHGNTEAFF
NA,12,TRBJ1-5,NA,TRBV29-1,TGCAGCGTTGCGGACAGCAATCAGCCCCAGCATTTT,CSVADSNQPQHF
NA,13,TRBJ1-1,NA,TRBV27,TGTGCCAGCAGTTTTGAGGGGAACACTGAAGCTTTCTTT,CASSFEGNTEAFF
TRBD1,14,TRBJ1-2,once,TRBV5-1,TGCGCCAGCAGCTTGTCACAGGGGTCTTCTGGCTACACCTTC,CASSLSQGSSGYTF
NA,13,TRBJ1-2,NA,TRBV5-1,TGCGCCAGCAGCCAAGACAGAAACTATGGCTACACCTTC,CASSQDRNYGYTF
NA,13,TRBJ2-7,NA,TRBV27,TGTGCCAGCAGTCCCCAGGGTTCCTACGAGCAGTACTTC,CASSPQGSYEQYF
NA,13,TRBJ2-5,NA,TRBV5-1,TGCGCCAGCAGCCCGCGGACCCGAGAGACCCAGTACTTC,CASSPRTRETQYF
NA,12,TRBJ2-1,NA,TRBV9,TGTGCCAGCAGCCCCTTGAGGCCTGAGCAGTTCTTC,CASSPLRPEQFF
TRBD1,15,TRBJ2-5,few,TRBV5-1,TGCGCCAGCAGCTTTCCACAGGGGTGTTGCGAGACCCAGTACTTC,CASSFPQGCCETQYF